The 31 T cell receptor beta chains given below trace back to one sample, sequenced in a study of blood T cell repertoires in COVID-19. Method: immunoSEQ multiplex PCR; TCRdb's copy keeps in-frame clones and lacks some. The table has about 220,000 clones, less than 85% seen once; the top ten hold 3.6%. Sequenced material: peripheral blood. The receptors were gathered from a woman older than 75 with acute or convalescent COVID-19.

In this sample, this clone turned up a few times. This chain joins TRBV7-2 and TRBJ1-3; D gene unclear. This CDR3 is built from 15 residues. In germline, CDR1 is SGHTA, CDR2 FQGNSA. V was clipped by 6 bases and J by 0 bases, with 12 bases between them. The CDR3 nucleotides are TGTGCCAGCAGTTTCTCCTTGAGCTCTGGAAACACCATATATTTT. Protein sequence: CASSFSLSSGNTIYF.

The rearrangement joins TRBV6-5 to TRBJ1-5, with D unresolved. Trimming shortened V by 3 bases and J by 3 bases, and 9 bases separated the two germline ends. The CDR3 is made up of 14 amino acids. The V gene's germline CDR1 is MNHEY and CDR2 SVGAGI. CDR3 sequence reads: CASSYGQDNQPQHF. CDR3 nucleotide sequence: TGTGCCAGCAGTTATGGGCAGGACAATCAGCCCCAGCATTTT.

The chain recombines TRBV7-9 with TRBJ2-2, with 8 nucleotides matching TRBD2. CDR1 and CDR2 from the germline V gene are SEHNR and FQNEAQ (reference sequence). With V trimmed by 4 bases and J by 4 bases, 5 bases remained unmatched. This CDR3 comprises 15 residues. The CDR3 spells CASSSGGAATGELFF. CDR3 sequence (DNA): TGTGCCAGCAGCTCGGGGGGGGCCGCCACCGGGGAGCTGTTTTTT. The full variable domain, with the rest looked up from reference TRBV7-9 and TRBJ2-2, is DTGVSQNPRHKITKRGQNVTFRCDPISEHNRLYWYRQTLGQGPEFLTYFQNEAQLEKSRLLSDRFSAERPKGSFSTLEIQRTEQGDSAMYLCASSSGGAATGELFFGEGSRLTVL.

The rearrangement joins TRBV23-1 to TRBJ1-6; 8 positions match TRBD1. TRBV23-1 is filed as an ORF, its function uncertain. The CDR3 extends over 20 amino acids. Trimming took 8 bases from V and 0 from J; bases not matched to a gene: 18. The CDR3 loop is CASDPGTQGVLSSYNSPLHF. CDR3 coding DNA: TGCGCCAGCGACCCGGGAACACAGGGGGTACTAAGCTCCTATAATTCACCCCTCCACTTT.

This CDR3 reads CASSPRQDLGTYEQYF. DNA for the CDR3: TGTGCCAGTAGTCCCCGACAGGACCTGGGGACCTACGAGCAGTACTTC. The chain couples TRBV19 to TRBJ2-7; D is perhaps TRBD1 (6 bases). In germline, CDR1 is LNHDA, CDR2 SQIVND (reference sequence). The CDR3 loop spans 16 amino acids. V dropped 5 bases and J dropped 2 bases, with 19 bases sitting between them.

The CDR3 loop is CASSLGQGASGYTF. The DNA of the CDR3 is TGTGCCAGCAGCTTGGGGCAGGGGGCTAGTGGCTACACCTTC. The V gene is TRBV5-6, the J gene TRBJ1-2, with TRBD1 identical over 8 bases. The length of the CDR3 is 14 residues. Unmatched junction bases numbered 5, after V lost 0 bases and J lost 7 bases. Germline lookup yields CDR1 SGHDT and CDR2 YYEEEE.

The chain uses TRBV11-3 and TRBJ2-2, with TRBD2 matching over 7 bases. Germline V gives CDR1 SGHNT, CDR2 YENEEA. The junction had 10 bases not matched to a gene; V was cut back by 3 bases and J by 3 bases. This CDR3 has 17 amino acids. The CDR3 sequence: CASSLGRGESDTGELFF. CDR3 DNA: TGTGCCAGCAGCTTGGGCCGGGGGGAAAGCGACACCGGGGAGCTGTTTTTT.

The chain couples TRBV18 to TRBJ2-3; 11 nucleotides match TRBD1. Germline lookup yields CDR1 KGHSH and CDR2 LQKENI. The CDR3 consists of 17 residues. V shed 3 bases and J 0 bases; nucleotides not matched to a gene: 5. The DNA for the CDR3 is TGTGCCAGCTCACCCCTCGGACAGGGGGCTAGCACAGATACGCAGTATTTT. It specifies CASSPLGQGASTDTQYF.

This clone was counted a single time. The chain combines TRBV5-1 with TRBJ1-2; the D is unclear. The CDR3 length is 13 residues. Germline V gene sequence: CDR1 SGHRS, CDR2 YFSETQ. Trimming shortened V by 3 bases and J by 8 bases, and 14 bases separated the two germline ends. CDR3 amino acids: CASSWEEGGGYTF. The CDR3 region has the DNA TGCGCCAGCAGCTGGGAGGAGGGCGGCGGCTACACCTTC.

The CDR3 protein is CASRRIGVSNEQYF. The DNA of the CDR3 is TGTGCCAGCAGGAGGATCGGGGTTTCAAACGAGCAGTACTTC. J is TRBJ2-7 and V is TRBV28; D might be TRBD2 (5 bases). Germline loops: CDR1 MDHEN, CDR2 SYDVKM. With 6 bases removed from V and 5 bases from J, the gap between germline ends came to 17 bases. This CDR3 spans 14 amino acids.

The rearrangement links TRBV27 to TRBJ2-1; D ambiguous. CDR3 length equals 13 residues. Germline V gives CDR1 MNHEY, CDR2 SMNVEV (reference sequence). V lost 5 bases and J lost 6, with 11 bases in between. As DNA, the CDR3 is TGTGCCAGCAGTCCCTCCCACAGCAATGAGCAGTTCTTC. Its protein is CASSPSHSNEQFF.

The genes are TRBV14 and TRBJ2-1; D uncertain. The CDR3 consists of 14 residues. With 0 bases removed from V and 8 bases from J, the gap between germline ends came to 11 bases. Germline assignment: CDR1 SGHDN and CDR2 FVKESK. In nucleotides, the CDR3 is TGTGCCAGCAGCCAAGATCTTGTTAGCTATGAGCAGTTCTTC. Translating gives CASSQDLVSYEQFF. Complete variable domain (other parts from reference TRBV14 and TRBJ2-1): EAGVTQFPSHSVIEKGQTVTLRCDPISGHDNLYWYRRVMGKEIKFLLHFVKESKQDESGMPNNRFLAERTGGTYSTLKVQPAELEDSGVYFCASSQDLVSYEQFFGPGTRLTVL.

The J gene is TRBJ2-3, the V gene TRBV3-1 (or the pseudogene TRBV3-2), with 7 nucleotides matching TRBD2. This CDR3 comprises 18 residues. Trimming took 4 bases from V and 8 from J; bases not matched to a gene: 21. The V gene's germline CDR1 is LGHDT and CDR2 YNNKEL (reference sequence). The CDR3 protein is CASSPTPASGQGHGTQYF. The CDR3 coding sequence is TGTGCCAGCAGCCCCACACCGGCTAGCGGTCAAGGGCACGGTACGCAGTATTTT.

This clone has a single count. CDR3 bases: TGTGCCAGCAGTTCCGGGACAGGGAGCGATGAGCAGTTCTTC. Protein sequence: CASSSGTGSDEQFF. This chain connects TRBV7-9 to TRBJ2-1; TRBD1 matches at 9 bases. The CDR3 spans 14 residues. Germline V CDR1 and CDR2: SEHNR, FQNEAQ (reference sequence). Trimming removed 6 bases from V and 8 bases from J; junction bases left unmatched: 8.

V is TRBV20-1 and J is TRBJ1-1; D call uncertain. The CDR3 runs 11 residues. Germline-derived CDR1 and CDR2 are DFQATT and SNEGSKA (reference sequence). V gave up 2 bases and J gave up 3 bases, with 4 bases separating them. CDR3: CSARTDTEAFF. The CDR3 region has the DNA TGCAGTGCTAGAACTGACACTGAAGCTTTCTTT.

The rearrangement uses TRBV6-6 and TRBJ1-2; 10 bases are a match to TRBD1. From germline, CDR1 is MNHNY and CDR2 SVGAGI (reference sequence). Unmatched junction bases numbered 6, after V lost 5 bases and J lost 3 bases. This CDR3 is 15 amino acids long. CDR3 residues: CASSPKTGGHYGYTF. The CDR3 nucleotides read TGTGCCAGCAGTCCTAAGACAGGGGGCCACTATGGCTACACCTTC.

The chain couples TRBV10-3 to TRBJ1-2, with D hard to call. Trimming shortened V by 0 bases and J by 4 bases, and 3 bases separated the two germline ends. The germline gives CDR1 ENHRY, CDR2 SYGVKD. The CDR3 runs to 12 residues. CDR3 DNA sequence: TGTGCCATCAGTGAGTCTAGCTATGGCTACACCTTC. This gives the protein CAISESSYGYTF.

V usage is TRBV27 and J usage is TRBJ2-5; TRBD1 aligns across 11 bases. This CDR3 region has 16 residues. V shed 1 base and J 3 bases; nucleotides not matched to a gene: 4. Germline V gene sequence: CDR1 MNHEY, CDR2 SMNVEV (reference sequence). The CDR3: CASSLWGQGVEETQYF. The CDR3 coding sequence is TGTGCCAGCAGTTTATGGGGACAGGGGGTGGAAGAGACCCAGTACTTC.

V usage is TRBV5-4 and J usage is TRBJ1-4; tentative D call: TRBD1 (6 bases). This CDR3 has 15 residues. Germline V gene lookup returns CDR1 SGHNT and CDR2 YYREEE (reference sequence). V was clipped by 1 base and J by 1 base, with 8 bases between them. The CDR3 loop reads CASSLKGGTNEKLFF. The CDR3 DNA reads as TGTGCCAGCAGCTTGAAAGGGGGAACTAATGAAAAACTGTTTTTT. Using reference TRBV5-4 and TRBJ1-4 for the parts outside the CDR3, the full variable domain is ETGVTQSPTHLIKTRGQQVTLRCSSQSGHNTVSWYQQALGQGPQFIFQYYREEENGRGNFPPRFSGLQFPNYSSELNVNALELDDSALYLCASSLKGGTNEKLFFGSGTQLSVL.

V gene TRBV18 combines with J gene TRBJ1-1; TRBD1 aligns across 7 bases. V shed 1 base, J shed 8 bases, and the junction held 4 bases outside the gene matches. Germline assignment: CDR1 KGHSH and CDR2 LQKENI. The CDR3 has 13 residues. In DNA form, the CDR3 reads TGTGCCAGCTCACCACAACAGGGGAAAGAAGCTTTCTTT. This sequence encodes CASSPQQGKEAFF.

This rearrangement joins TRBV7-8 to TRBJ1-6, with a possible D match to TRBD1 (6 bases). With 2 bases removed from V and 3 bases from J, the gap between germline ends came to 8 bases. Per germline, CDR1 SGHVS and CDR2 FQNEAQ. CDR3 length: 15 residues. The CDR3: CASSLTGLYNSPLHF. The CDR3 DNA follows: TGTGCCAGCAGCTTAACAGGGCTCTATAATTCACCCCTCCACTTT.

This sequence joins TRBV28 and TRBJ1-6; tentative D call: TRBD1 (5 bases). CDR3 length: 13 amino acids. Trimming removed 7 bases at V and 5 bases at J, with 9 bases between. Germline V gives CDR1 MDHEN, CDR2 SYDVKM. The CDR3 loop is CASIPRDNSPLHF. The CDR3 region has the DNA TGTGCCAGCATCCCCAGGGATAATTCACCCCTCCACTTT.

This clone was seen a single time. The junction and the germline gene differ at one end; a read error may be behind it. The rearrangement links TRBV9 to TRBJ2-3; 14 nucleotides agree with TRBD2. The CDR3 consists of 17 residues. Germline assignment: CDR1 SGDLS and CDR2 YYNGEE. The DNA of the CDR3 is TGTGCCAGCGGCGTATCGACTAGCGGGGGGGGCACAGATACGCAGTATTTT. Amino acids: CASGVSTSGGGTDTQYF.

The J gene is TRBJ1-2, the V gene TRBV7-2; D gene uncertain. Germline lookup yields CDR1 SGHTA and CDR2 FQGNSA. The CDR3 runs to 16 residues. Between the trimmed V and J ends, which lost 4 bases and 4 bases, there was a span of 19 bases. This CDR3 reads CASSSAPAGEGYGYTF. The CDR3 DNA sequence: TGTGCCAGCAGCTCGGCCCCAGCAGGAGAGGGCTATGGCTACACCTTC.

The chain employs TRBV6-2 or TRBV6-3 and TRBJ1-2; perhaps TRBD1 as D (6 bases). The CDR3 covers 14 residues. The germline CDR1 and CDR2 sequences are MNHEY and SVGEGT. Trimming cost V 5 bases and J 4 bases, with 14 bases left between them. The CDR3 loop reads CASSPPGRGYGYTF. The CDR3 DNA sequence: TGTGCCAGCAGTCCCCCCGGCAGGGGCTATGGCTACACCTTC.

The genes are TRBV7-8 and TRBJ1-5; D not resolved. The CDR3 extends over 16 amino acids. V gave up 0 bases and J gave up 4 bases, with 13 bases separating them. From germline, CDR1 is SGHVS and CDR2 FQNEAQ. The DNA of the CDR3 is TGTGCCAGCAGCTTAGCGCTGGCAGTAAATAATCAGCCCCAGCATTTT. Translating gives CASSLALAVNNQPQHF. The whole variable domain, filled in from reference TRBV7-8 and TRBJ1-5, reads GAGVSQSPRYKVAKRGQDVALRCDPISGHVSLFWYQQALGQGPEFLTYFQNEAQLDKSGLPSDRFFAERPEGSVSTLKIQRTQQEDSAVYLCASSLALAVNNQPQHFGDGTRLSIL.

The count of this clone is one. The rearrangement joins TRBV4-2 to TRBJ1-2; D remains ambiguous. Germline V CDR1 and CDR2: LGHNA, YNFKEQ. V shed 4 bases and J shed 1 base, with 19 bases lying between them. This CDR3 has 17 amino acids. The CDR3 DNA is TGTGCCAGCAGCCGCCAGCTCGCGGAAGATCGTAACTATGGCTACACCTTC. Translated: CASSRQLAEDRNYGYTF.

The chain combines TRBV5-1 with TRBJ1-2; D might be TRBD1 (5 bases). The germline V gene encodes CDR1 SGHRS and CDR2 YFSETQ. The CDR3 runs 13 residues. Deletions cut 0 bases from V and 8 bases from J, with 11 bases between. The CDR3 loop is CASSLGSGGGYTF. The DNA of the CDR3 is TGCGCCAGCAGCTTGGGCTCGGGGGGAGGCTACACCTTC.

This sequence joins TRBV19 and TRBJ1-1; D remains ambiguous. This CDR3 is 14 amino acids long. Germline values: CDR1 LNHDA, CDR2 SQIVND (reference sequence). Between the trimmed V and J ends, which lost 5 bases and 3 bases, there was a span of 13 bases. DNA for the CDR3: TGTGCCAGTAGTCCAACCACTGAATACACTGAAGCTTTCTTT. Protein sequence: CASSPTTEYTEAFF.

The chain joins TRBV7-2 to TRBJ1-2; TRBD1 might be the D (6 bases). This CDR3 spans 13 amino acids. Trimming pared 3 bases from V and 6 bases from J, leaving 11 bases between. Germline V gives CDR1 SGHTA, CDR2 FQGNSA. CDR3 sequence reads: CASSLRGFDGYTF. The CDR3 DNA is TGTGCCAGCAGCTTGAGGGGGTTCGATGGCTACACCTTC.

The rearrangement joins TRBV9 to TRBJ1-1; 7 bases fit TRBD1. This CDR3 region has 15 residues. Germline V gives CDR1 SGDLS, CDR2 YYNGEE. Trimming cost V 4 bases and J 0 bases; bases outside gene matches: 6. Here the CDR3 reads CASSPSGTVNTEAFF. The CDR3 nucleotides read TGTGCCAGCAGCCCATCCGGGACAGTGAACACTGAAGCTTTCTTT.